Listed here is a single T cell receptor beta chain. The antigen is unknown. This record belongs to a study of glioma-infiltrating T cells after dendritic cell vaccination. Study at large: Patients received autologous tumor lysate-pulsed dendritic cell vaccination between the early 2000s and the early 2010s. Dendritic cell vaccine was injected intradermally three times, biweekly.

Primers: 60 V beta forward and 13 J beta reverse. The data were produced by immunoSEQ multiplex PCR, yet TCRdb's version contains in-frame clones alone and is incomplete. The table records some 100,000 clones, 85% to 90% of them present only once. Overall study findings and caveats: TCR clonality showed no direct relationship with survival.

The clonotype was recovered from a human donor with glioblastoma. The sequencing used blood, collected before dendritic cell vaccination.

This CDR3 is CASSLRGGGGKTEAFF. The CDR3 DNA reads as TGTGCCAGCAGCTTAAGGGGGGGTGGGGGAAAAACTGAAGCTTTCTTT. The V and J genes are TRBV7-2 and TRBJ1-1; a weak D match, TRBD1 (6 bases). CDR1 is SGHTA, CDR2 FQGNSA, per germline. The CDR3 consists of 16 residues. Between the trimmed V and J ends, which lost 2 bases and 5 bases, there was a span of 18 bases.